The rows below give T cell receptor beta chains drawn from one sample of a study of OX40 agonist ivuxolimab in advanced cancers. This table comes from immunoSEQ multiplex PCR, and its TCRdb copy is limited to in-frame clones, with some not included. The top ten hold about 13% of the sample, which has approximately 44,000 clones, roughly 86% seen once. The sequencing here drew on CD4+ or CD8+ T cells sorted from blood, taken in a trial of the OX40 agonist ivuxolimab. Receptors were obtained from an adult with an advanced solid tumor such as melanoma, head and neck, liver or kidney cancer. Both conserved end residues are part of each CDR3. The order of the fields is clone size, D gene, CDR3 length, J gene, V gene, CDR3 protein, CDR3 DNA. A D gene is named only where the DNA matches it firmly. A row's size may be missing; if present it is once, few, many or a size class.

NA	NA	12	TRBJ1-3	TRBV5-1	CASSGTHNTIYF	TGCGCCAGCAGCGGTACGCACAACACCATATATTTT
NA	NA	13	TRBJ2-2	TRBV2	CASKLVASGELFF	TGTGCCAGCAAGTTAGTGGCATCCGGGGAGCTGTTTTTT
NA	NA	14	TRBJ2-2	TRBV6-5	CASSVSGEIGELFF	TGTGCCAGCAGTGTTTCAGGGGAGATCGGGGAGCTGTTTTTT
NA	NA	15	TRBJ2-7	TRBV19	CASSIGTEATYEQYF	TGTGCCAGTAGTATAGGGACCGAGGCAACCTACGAGCAGTACTTC
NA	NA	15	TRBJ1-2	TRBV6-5	CASSYGWGQGYGYTF	TGTGCCAGCAGTTACGGGTGGGGGCAGGGATATGGCTACACCTTC
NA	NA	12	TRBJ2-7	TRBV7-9	CASSWGPSEQYF	TGTGCCAGCAGCTGGGGACCCTCCGAGCAGTACTTC
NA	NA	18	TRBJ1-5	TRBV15	CATKDSKSPGWSNQPQHF	TGTGCCACCAAGGACAGTAAAAGCCCAGGGTGGAGCAATCAGCCCCAGCATTTT
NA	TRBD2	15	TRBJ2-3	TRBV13	CASSTPLADTDTQYF	TGTGCCAGCAGCACGCCTCTAGCGGACACAGATACGCAGTATTTT
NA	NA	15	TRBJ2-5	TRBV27	CASSLSGPGGETQYF	TGTGCCAGCAGCTTATCGGGTCCGGGCGGGGAGACCCAGTACTTC
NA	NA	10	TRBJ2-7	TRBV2	CASSDNKQYF	TGTGCCAGCAGTGATAACAAGCAGTACTTC
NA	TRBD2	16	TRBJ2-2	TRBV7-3	CASSSSGGANTGELFF	TGTGCCAGCAGCTCAAGCGGGGGGGCCAACACCGGGGAGCTGTTTTTT
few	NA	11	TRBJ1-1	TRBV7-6	CASSLGGEAFF	TGTGCCAGCAGCTTAGGAGGGGAAGCTTTCTTT
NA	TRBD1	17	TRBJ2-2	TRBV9	CASSARGTGTNTGELFF	TGTGCCAGCAGCGCCCGTGGGACAGGGACCAACACCGGGGAGCTGTTTTTT
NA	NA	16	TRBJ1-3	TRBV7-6	CASSLAQRQVGNTIYF	TGTGCCAGCAGCTTAGCGCAAAGACAGGTTGGAAACACCATATATTTT
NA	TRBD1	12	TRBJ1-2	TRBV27	CASTGQGVGYTF	TGTGCCAGTACGGGACAGGGGGTTGGCTACACCTTC